Described below is a single T cell receptor beta chain sequence and its context. Antigen specificity is unknown. The CDR3 is 16 amino acids. Deletions cut 1 base from V and 0 bases from J, with 12 bases between. Germline CDR1 is SGHNT and CDR2 is YENEEA. Both 60 Vbeta primers and 13 Jbeta primers went into the PCR. The table came from immunoSEQ multiplex PCR; TCRdb's copy has only in-frame clones and leaves some out. The profile shows 85,000 to 130,000 clones, over 60% of them singletons. The data belong to a study of cytomegalovirus exposure and HLA in healthy donors. Overall study results and limits: Donor immune exposure was known only as CMV serostatus. The authors confirmed in vitro that a few CMV-associated chains were specific for CMV antigens. An assumption of roughly uniform sequencing depth across donors underlay the presence/absence analyses.

The genes are TRBV11-3 and TRBJ2-5, with D uncertain. The receptor's source is a man in his 60s in good health and CMV-seropositive. Source material: PBMCs. The CDR3 coding sequence is TGTGCCAGCAGCTTAGGACATACTTCGTACCAAGAGACCCAGTACTTC. Amino acid sequence: CASSLGHTSYQETQYF.